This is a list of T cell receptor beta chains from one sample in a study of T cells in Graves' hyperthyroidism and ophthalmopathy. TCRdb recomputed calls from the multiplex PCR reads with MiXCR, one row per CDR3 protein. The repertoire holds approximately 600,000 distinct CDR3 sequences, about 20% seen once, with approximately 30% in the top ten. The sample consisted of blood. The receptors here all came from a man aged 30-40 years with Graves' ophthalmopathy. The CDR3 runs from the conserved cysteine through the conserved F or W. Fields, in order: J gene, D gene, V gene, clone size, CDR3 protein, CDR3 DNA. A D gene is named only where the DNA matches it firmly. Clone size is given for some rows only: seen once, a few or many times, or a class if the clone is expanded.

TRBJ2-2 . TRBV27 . CASSFSRRVDTGELFF TGTGCCAGCAGTTTCTCCAGGCGGGTCGACACCGGGGAGCTGTTTTTT
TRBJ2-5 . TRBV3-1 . CASSQDTWAETQYF TGTGCCAGCAGCCAAGATACATGGGCCGAGACCCAGTACTTC
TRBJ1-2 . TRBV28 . CASTQFNRDGGNTF TGTGCCAGCACCCAATTTAACAGGGACGGAGGAAACACCTTC
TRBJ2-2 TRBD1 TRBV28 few CASRTGTGANTGELFF TGTGCCAGCAGAACCGGGACAGGGGCGAACACCGGGGAGCTGTTTTTT
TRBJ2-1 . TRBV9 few CASSVGRDEQFF TGTGCCAGCAGCGTAGGCAGGGATGAGCAGTTCTTC
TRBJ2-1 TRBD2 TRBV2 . CVCRTSGRAYNEQFF TGTGTCTGCAGGACTAGCGGGAGGGCCTACAATGAGCAGTTCTTC
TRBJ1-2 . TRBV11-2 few CASSLDLGGAFGYTF TGTGCCAGCAGCTTAGATCTGGGGGGCGCTTTTGGCTACACCTTC
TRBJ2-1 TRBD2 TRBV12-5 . CASAPPGGNEQFF TGTGCTAGTGCCCCGCCGGGGGGGAATGAGCAGTTCTTC
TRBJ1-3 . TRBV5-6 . CASSPLSAGNTIYF TGTGCCAGCAGCCCCTTGAGCGCTGGAAACACCATATATTTT
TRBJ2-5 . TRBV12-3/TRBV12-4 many CASSLGLGGSETQYF TGTGCCAGCAGTTTAGGCCTTGGCGGATCAGAGACCCAGTACTTC
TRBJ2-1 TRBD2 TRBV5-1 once CASSFDPGLAGGNEQFF TGCGCCAGCAGCTTCGATCCGGGACTAGCGGGGGGGAATGAGCAGTTCTTC
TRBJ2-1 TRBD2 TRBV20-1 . CSARDLLAGHNEQFF TGCAGTGCTAGAGATCTCTTAGCGGGCCACAATGAGCAGTTCTTC
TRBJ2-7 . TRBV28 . CATLGTVPYEQYF TGTGCCACCCTTGGGACGGTTCCCTACGAGCAGTACTTC
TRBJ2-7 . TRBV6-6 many CASSYSGRTNYEQYF TGTGCCAGCAGTTACTCCGGACGGACCAACTACGAGCAGTACTTC
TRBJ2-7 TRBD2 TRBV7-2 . CASSLRAGEGNEQYF TGTGCCAGCAGCTTAAGAGCGGGAGAAGGTAACGAGCAGTACTTC
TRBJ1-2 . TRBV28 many CASSPSTNYGYTF TGTGCCAGCAGTCCGAGCACTAACTATGGCTACACCTTC
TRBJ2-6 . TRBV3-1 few CASSQNPSGANVLTF TGTGCCAGCAGCCAAAATCCCAGTGGGGCCAACGTCCTGACTTTC
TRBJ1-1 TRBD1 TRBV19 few CASSIEITTGQAFF TGTGCCAGTAGTATAGAGATAACGACAGGGCAAGCTTTCTTT
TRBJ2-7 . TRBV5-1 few CASSTGTNYEQYF TGCGCCAGCAGCACGGGGACCAACTACGAGCAGTACTTC
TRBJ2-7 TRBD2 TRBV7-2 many CASSLGSGRANEQYF TGTGCCAGCAGCTTAGGTAGCGGGAGGGCCAACGAGCAGTACTTC
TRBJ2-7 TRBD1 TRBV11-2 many CASSPGQAGQYF TGTGCCAGCAGCCCGGGACAGGCTGGGCAGTACTTC
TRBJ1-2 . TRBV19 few CASYRNYGYTF TGTGCCAGTTATCGGAACTATGGCTACACCTTC
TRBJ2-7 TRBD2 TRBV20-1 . CSAGNLRTSGREIGYEQYF TGCAGTGCTGGCAACCTACGGACTAGCGGGAGAGAGATTGGGTACGAGCAGTACTTC
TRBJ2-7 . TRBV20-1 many CSAREKHSYEQYF TGCAGTGCTAGAGAGAAGCACTCCTACGAGCAGTACTTC
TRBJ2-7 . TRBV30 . CAWSQGTPYEQYF TGTGCCTGGAGTCAGGGGACCCCGTACGAGCAGTACTTC
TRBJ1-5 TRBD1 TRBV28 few CASSDGTGLGNQPQHF TGTGCCAGCAGTGACGGGACAGGCCTGGGAAATCAGCCCCAGCATTTT
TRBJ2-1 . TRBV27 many CASMGWSNEQFF TGTGCCAGCATGGGTTGGTCAAATGAGCAGTTCTTC
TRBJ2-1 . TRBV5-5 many CASSTQAGYYNEQFF TGTGCCAGCAGCACCCAGGCGGGGTATTACAATGAGCAGTTCTTC
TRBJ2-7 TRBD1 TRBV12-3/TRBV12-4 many CASSRDRTGSNEQYF TGTGCCAGCTCCCGCGACAGGACAGGGAGCAACGAGCAGTACTTC
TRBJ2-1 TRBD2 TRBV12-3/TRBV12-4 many CASSRTSSYNEQFF TGTGCCAGCAGCAGGACTAGCTCCTACAATGAGCAGTTCTTC
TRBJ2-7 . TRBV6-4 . CASSYPRSGQSSYEQYF TGTGCCAGCAGTTACCCGCGTAGCGGCCAGAGCTCCTACGAGCAGTACTTC
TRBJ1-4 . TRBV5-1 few CASTEPATLRLFF TGCGCCAGCACCGAACCGGCAACTCTGAGACTGTTTTTT
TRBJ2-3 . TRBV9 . CASSVVGGPRGTDTQYF TGTGCCAGCAGCGTAGTAGGGGGGCCCCGCGGGACAGATACGCAGTATTTT
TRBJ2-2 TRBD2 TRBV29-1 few CSAVRRASGSPGELFF TGCAGCGCGGTACGGAGGGCTAGCGGGAGTCCCGGGGAGCTGTTTTTT
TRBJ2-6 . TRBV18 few CASSPPGGSISGANVLTF TGTGCCAGCTCACCACCTGGAGGGAGTATCTCTGGGGCCAACGTCCTGACTTTC
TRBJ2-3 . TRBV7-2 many CASSLNWDTLSTDTQYF TGTGCCAGCAGCTTAAACTGGGACACCCTTAGCACAGATACGCAGTATTTT
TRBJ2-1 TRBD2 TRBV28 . CASSGLAGGPGSYNEQFF TGTGCCAGCAGTGGACTAGCGGGAGGGCCGGGCTCCTACAATGAGCAGTTCTTC
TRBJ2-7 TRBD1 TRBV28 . CASSRTGFFYEQYF TGTGCCAGCAGCCGGACAGGGTTCTTTTACGAGCAGTACTTC
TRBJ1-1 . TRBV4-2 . CASSQYRNTEAFF TGTGCCAGCAGCCAGTATAGGAACACTGAAGCTTTCTTT
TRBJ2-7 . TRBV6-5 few CASSYGSHEQYF TGTGCCAGCAGTTACGGGAGCCACGAGCAGTACTTC
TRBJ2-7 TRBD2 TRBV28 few CASQSGIHEQYF TGTGCCAGCCAGAGCGGGATCCACGAGCAGTACTTC
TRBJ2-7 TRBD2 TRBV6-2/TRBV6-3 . CASSRAGAHYEQYF TGTGCCAGCAGTCGGGCGGGAGCGCACTACGAGCAGTACTTC
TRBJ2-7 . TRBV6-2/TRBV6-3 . CASSTAASYEQYF TGTGCCAGCAGTACAGCGGCCTCCTACGAGCAGTACTTC
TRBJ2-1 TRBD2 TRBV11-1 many CASSGLGEYNEQFF TGTGCCAGCAGTGGACTAGGGGAATACAATGAGCAGTTCTTC
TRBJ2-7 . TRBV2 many CASSSGDGSSYEQYF TGTGCCAGCAGTAGTGGTGATGGTAGCTCCTACGAGCAGTACTTC
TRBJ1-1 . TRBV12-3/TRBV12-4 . CASSTHLNTEAFF TGTGCCAGCAGTACCCACTTGAACACTGAAGCTTTCTTT
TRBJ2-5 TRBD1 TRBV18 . CASSPQTGQQETQYF TGTGCCAGCTCACCACAAACGGGACAGCAAGAGACCCAGTACTTC
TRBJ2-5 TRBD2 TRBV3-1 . CASSQRAGRETQYF TGTGCCAGCAGCCAACGAGCGGGAAGAGAGACCCAGTACTTC
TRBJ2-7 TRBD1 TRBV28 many CARTPDRECYEQYF TGTGCCAGGACACCGGACAGGGAATGCTACGAGCAGTACTTC
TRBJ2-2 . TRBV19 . CASSDGDIPGELFF TGTGCCAGTAGTGATGGGGACATCCCCGGGGAGCTGTTTTTT
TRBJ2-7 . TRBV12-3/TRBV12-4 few CASSYLRISQDEQYF TGTGCCAGCAGCTATCTCAGGATCTCGCAAGACGAGCAGTACTTC
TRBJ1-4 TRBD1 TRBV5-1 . CASSPGDRGLEKLFF TGCGCCAGCAGCCCTGGGGACAGGGGGCTTGAAAAACTGTTTTTT
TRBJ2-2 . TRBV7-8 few CASSLQRTGTGVNTGELFF TGTGCCAGCAGCCTGCAACGAACCGGGACGGGAGTCAACACCGGGGAGCTGTTTTTT
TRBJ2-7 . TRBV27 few CASSLTVLSYEQYF TGTGCCAGCAGTTTAACCGTACTCTCCTACGAGCAGTACTTC
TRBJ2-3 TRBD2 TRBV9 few CASSVDPSGPSTDTQYF TGTGCCAGCAGCGTAGACCCTAGCGGGCCTAGCACAGATACGCAGTATTTT
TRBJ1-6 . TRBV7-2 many CASSLARALDSPLHF TGTGCCAGCAGCTTAGCGCGGGCGCTGGATTCACCCCTCCACTTT
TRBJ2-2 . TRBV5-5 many CASSLASTGELFF TGTGCCAGCAGCTTGGCCTCTACCGGGGAGCTGTTTTTT
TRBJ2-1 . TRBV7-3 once CASSSTYRDEQFF TGTGCCAGCAGCTCGACCTACAGGGATGAGCAGTTCTTC